This record looks at one T cell receptor beta chain sequence and its context. Its antigen is as yet unknown. This same CDR3 is encoded by further DNA sequences in the sample. CDR1 and CDR2 (germline): SGDLS, YYNGEE. The CDR3 spans 13 residues. V was cut by 4 bases and J by 4 bases, with 9 bases left in between. Replicate PCRs for sorted subsets used roughly 200 ng DNA; this equaled tens of thousands of T cell genomes. Assay: immunoSEQ multiplex PCR; the TCRdb copy retains only in-frame clones and omits some. The table has under 750,000 clones, 72% seen once. This record belongs to a study of shared clonotypes between healthy human individuals. General study results and limits: The diversity represented, both genetic and in exposure history, was limited by few donors. Sampling used blood alone; tissue repertoires probably differ.

A split of CD4+ cells into CD45RA+ naive and CD45RA-negative memory subsets was performed. The rearrangement links TRBV9 to TRBJ1-5; tentatively, D is TRBD1 (5 bases). The TCR comes from a woman between 25 and 40 years old in good health. Sequenced input: memory CD4+ T cells sorted from blood. Subset noted: CD45RA-negative fraction. The CDR3 DNA reads TGTGCCAGCAGCCCCGGGACTAATCAGCCCCAGCATTTT. Amino acid sequence: CASSPGTNQPQHF.